The rows below give T cell receptor gamma chains drawn from one sample of a study of intestinal T cells in coeliac disease. TCRdb called clones anew from the multiplex PCR reads with CATT. The table shows 850 to 1,000 gamma-chain clones, with roughly 45% occurring only once. Sample: a duodenal biopsy. The receptors come from a human donor with celiac disease. Both conserved end residues are part of each CDR3. Rows give clone size only sometimes, using once, few, many, or a class for an expanded clone.

j_gene: TRGJ1/TRGJ2
abundance: -
v_gene: TRGV3
len: 14
CDR3nt: TGTGCCACCTGGGACAGGCGGATTTCGGATAAGAAACTCTTT
CDR3aa: CATWDRRISDKKLF

j_gene: TRGJ1/TRGJ2
abundance: -
v_gene: TRGV11
len: 13
CDR3nt: -
CDR3aa: CTTVPAGLDRKLF

j_gene: TRGJ1/TRGJ2
abundance: -
v_gene: TRGV8
len: 12
CDR3nt: TGTGCCACCTGGGATATTATTTATAAGAAACTCTTT
CDR3aa: CATWDIIYKKLF

j_gene: TRGJ1/TRGJ2
abundance: -
v_gene: TRGV3
len: 14
CDR3nt: TGTGCCACCTGGGGACCCCCTAGGGGGTATAAGAAACTCTTT
CDR3aa: CATWGPPRGYKKLF

j_gene: TRGJ1/TRGJ2
abundance: -
v_gene: TRGV8
len: 12
CDR3nt: TGTGCCACCTGGGTAGATATCTTCGGGAAACTCTTT
CDR3aa: CATWVDIFGKLF

j_gene: TRGJP1
abundance: -
v_gene: TRGV8
len: 13
CDR3nt: TGTGCCCACCTGGTCACCACTGGTTGGTTCAAGATATTT
CDR3aa: CAHLVTTGWFKIF

j_gene: TRGJP2
abundance: large
v_gene: TRGV8
len: 15
CDR3nt: TGTGCCACCTGGGATAGAACGGGTGGTGATTGGATCAAGACGTTT
CDR3aa: CATWDRTGGDWIKTF

j_gene: TRGJP1
abundance: -
v_gene: TRGV2
len: 14
CDR3nt: TGTGCCACCTGGGACGGGCCCCTGGGTTGGTTCAAGATATTT
CDR3aa: CATWDGPLGWFKIF

j_gene: TRGJ1/TRGJ2
abundance: -
v_gene: TRGV8
len: 15
CDR3nt: TGTGCCACCTGGGGATCTATCGGGCCGTATTATAAGAAACTCTTT
CDR3aa: CATWGSIGPYYKKLF

j_gene: TRGJ1/TRGJ2
abundance: few
v_gene: TRGV3
len: 14
CDR3nt: TGTGCCACCTGGGACAGGCCCCTTTATTATAAGAAACTCTTT
CDR3aa: CATWDRPLYYKKLF

j_gene: TRGJP1
abundance: hyperexpanded
v_gene: TRGV10
len: 11
CDR3nt: TGTGCTGCGGGGGCTGGTTGGTTCAAGATATTT
CDR3aa: CAAGAGWFKIF

j_gene: TRGJP2
abundance: once
v_gene: TRGV10
len: 13
CDR3nt: TGTGCTGCGTGCTTTAGTAGTGATTGGATCAAGACGTTT
CDR3aa: CAACFSSDWIKTF

j_gene: TRGJ1/TRGJ2
abundance: -
v_gene: TRGV10
len: 10
CDR3nt: TGTGCTGCGTGGGATATAAGGAAACTCTTT
CDR3aa: CAAWDIRKLF

j_gene: TRGJP2
abundance: -
v_gene: TRGV8
len: 17
CDR3nt: TGTGCCACCTGGGGTACGAAATCGGAGTGGGGTGATTGGATCAAGACGTTT
CDR3aa: CATWGTKSEWGDWIKTF

j_gene: TRGJ1/TRGJ2
abundance: few
v_gene: TRGV2
len: 15
CDR3nt: TGTGCCCACCTGGGACGGAGGAGGAGTTATTATAAGAAACTCTTT
CDR3aa: CAHLGRRRSYYKKLF

j_gene: TRGJ1/TRGJ2
abundance: -
v_gene: TRGV9
len: 13
CDR3nt: TGTGCCTTGTGGGAGTCATTTATTTATAAGAAACTCTTT
CDR3aa: CALWESFIYKKLF

j_gene: TRGJP1
abundance: hyperexpanded
v_gene: TRGV4
len: 13
CDR3nt: TGTGCCACCTGGGATGGGCGCGGTTGGTTCAAGATATTT
CDR3aa: CATWDGRGWFKIF

j_gene: TRGJ1/TRGJ2
abundance: -
v_gene: TRGV11
len: 15
CDR3nt: TGTGCCTGCTGGATTAGGCGACGAGGCGATTATAAGAAACTCTTT
CDR3aa: CACWIRRRGDYKKLF

j_gene: TRGJ1/TRGJ2
abundance: -
v_gene: TRGV10
len: 14
CDR3nt: TGTGCTGCGTGCGAACAACCCAATTATTATAAGAAACTCTTT
CDR3aa: CAACEQPNYYKKLF

j_gene: TRGJ1/TRGJ2
abundance: large
v_gene: TRGV3
len: 13
CDR3nt: TGTGCCACCTGGGACGTCATTTATTATAAGAAACTCTTT
CDR3aa: CATWDVIYYKKLF

j_gene: TRGJP2
abundance: -
v_gene: TRGV2
len: 19
CDR3nt: TGTGCCACTTGGGACGCTGTTTTTCCTGCGGGGGGGAGTGATTGGATCAAGACGTTT
CDR3aa: CATWDAVFPAGGSDWIKTF

j_gene: TRGJP2
abundance: -
v_gene: TRGV10
len: 12
CDR3nt: TGTGCTGCGTGGCCTAGTGATTGGATCAAGACGTTT
CDR3aa: CAAWPSDWIKTF

j_gene: TRGJ1/TRGJ2
abundance: -
v_gene: TRGV9
len: 14
CDR3nt: TGTGCCTTGTGGGGAGGTGCAACCTACTATAAGAAACTTTTT
CDR3aa: CALWGGATYYKKLF

j_gene: TRGJP1
abundance: hyperexpanded
v_gene: TRGV11
len: 15
CDR3nt: TGTGCCTGCTGGATTAGATATACCACTGGTTGGTTCAAGATATTT
CDR3aa: CACWIRYTTGWFKIF

j_gene: TRGJ1/TRGJ2
abundance: large
v_gene: TRGV11
len: 14
CDR3nt: -
CDR3aa: CTTVPAGLGTKKLF

j_gene: TRGJ1/TRGJ2
abundance: -
v_gene: TRGV4
len: 14
CDR3nt: TGTGCCCACCTGGGCCCCTGGTATTATTATAAGAAACTCTTT
CDR3aa: CAHLGPWYYYKKLF

j_gene: TRGJP1
abundance: once
v_gene: TRGV10
len: 17
CDR3nt: TGTGCTGCGTGGGACCATGGGGACTATACCACTGGTTGGTTCAAGATATTT
CDR3aa: CAAWDHGDYTTGWFKIF

j_gene: TRGJP1
abundance: -
v_gene: TRGV8
len: 14
CDR3nt: TGTGCCACCTGGGGACTAACCACTGGTTGGTTCAAGATATTT
CDR3aa: CATWGLTTGWFKIF

j_gene: TRGJ1/TRGJ2
abundance: -
v_gene: TRGV8
len: 10
CDR3nt: TGTGCACCTAATTATTATAAGAAACTCTTT
CDR3aa: CAPNYYKKLF

j_gene: TRGJ1/TRGJ2
abundance: -
v_gene: TRGV10
len: 14
CDR3nt: TGTGCTGCGTGGAGTCTCGGAAGGGAGTATGAGAAACTCTTT
CDR3aa: CAAWSLGREYEKLF

j_gene: TRGJ1/TRGJ2
abundance: large
v_gene: TRGV3
len: 16
CDR3nt: TGTGCCACCTGGGACAGGCCTCGATTATCTTATTATAAGAAACTCTTT
CDR3aa: CATWDRPRLSYYKKLF

j_gene: TRGJ1/TRGJ2
abundance: -
v_gene: TRGV2
len: 15
CDR3nt: TGTGCCACCTGGGACGGGCTAATAATTTATTATAAGAAACTCTTT
CDR3aa: CATWDGLIIYYKKLF

j_gene: TRGJ1/TRGJ2
abundance: -
v_gene: TRGV10
len: 14
CDR3nt: TGTGCTGCGTGGGATCCCTTAAATTATTATAAGAAACTCTTT
CDR3aa: CAAWDPLNYYKKLF

j_gene: TRGJP1
abundance: few
v_gene: TRGV10
len: 12
CDR3nt: TGTGCTGCGTGGGATTCTGGTTGGTTCAAGATATTT
CDR3aa: CAAWDSGWFKIF

j_gene: TRGJ1/TRGJ2
abundance: -
v_gene: TRGV10
len: 12
CDR3nt: TGTGCTGCGTGGATCAATTATTATAAGAAACTCTTT
CDR3aa: CAAWINYYKKLF

j_gene: TRGJ1/TRGJ2
abundance: -
v_gene: TRGV8
len: 13
CDR3nt: TGTGCCCACCTGGGGTATTATTATTATAAGAAACTCTTT
CDR3aa: CAHLGYYYYKKLF

j_gene: TRGJ1/TRGJ2
abundance: -
v_gene: TRGV2
len: 11
CDR3nt: TGTGCCACCTGGGACGGGAGGGGAAACCTCTTT
CDR3aa: CATWDGRGNLF

j_gene: TRGJP2
abundance: -
v_gene: TRGV8
len: 12
CDR3nt: TGTGCCACCTGGACCGACGATTGGATCAAGACGTTT
CDR3aa: CATWTDDWIKTF

j_gene: TRGJP1
abundance: hyperexpanded
v_gene: TRGV11
len: 16
CDR3nt: TGTGCCTGCTGGATTAGGCACAGGGCCACTGGTTGGTTCAAGATATTT
CDR3aa: CACWIRHRATGWFKIF

j_gene: TRGJP2
abundance: -
v_gene: TRGV2
len: 18
CDR3nt: TGTGCCACTGGACGGCTGTTTCCTGCGGGGGGGAGTGATTGGATCAAGACGTTT
CDR3aa: CATGRLFPAGGSDWIKTF

j_gene: TRGJ1/TRGJ2
abundance: -
v_gene: TRGV9
len: 13
CDR3nt: TGTGCCTTGTGGGAGTCCTCTACTTATAAGAAACTCTTT
CDR3aa: CALWESSTYKKLF

j_gene: TRGJ1/TRGJ2
abundance: -
v_gene: TRGV9
len: 13
CDR3nt: TGTGCCTTGTGGGGAGGTGCCTATTATAAGAAACTCTTT
CDR3aa: CALWGGAYYKKLF

j_gene: TRGJP1
abundance: -
v_gene: TRGV11
len: 18
CDR3nt: TGTGCCTGCTGGATTAGGCTCTCTAATATACCCACTGGTTGGTTCAAGATATTT
CDR3aa: CACWIRLSNIPTGWFKIF

j_gene: TRGJ1/TRGJ2
abundance: -
v_gene: TRGV10
len: 14
CDR3nt: TGTGCTGCGTGGGCCCTCCCTAATTATTATAAGAAACTCTTT
CDR3aa: CAAWALPNYYKKLF

j_gene: TRGJ1/TRGJ2
abundance: few
v_gene: TRGV8
len: 15
CDR3nt: TGTGCCACCTGGCCTGAGCCACCGAATTATTATAAGAAACTCTTT
CDR3aa: CATWPEPPNYYKKLF

j_gene: TRGJP1
abundance: -
v_gene: TRGV10
len: 14
CDR3nt: TGTGCTGCGTGGAGTGGGACGACTGTTGGTTGCAAGATATTT
CDR3aa: CAAWSGTTVGCKIF

j_gene: TRGJ1/TRGJ2
abundance: large
v_gene: TRGV2
len: 13
CDR3nt: TGTGCCACCTGGGACGGGCCAATTTATAAGAAACTCTTT
CDR3aa: CATWDGPIYKKLF

j_gene: TRGJP2
abundance: medium-sized
v_gene: TRGV11
len: 14
CDR3nt: TGTGCCTGCTGGATTAGGCATAGTGATTGGATCAAGACGTTT
CDR3aa: CACWIRHSDWIKTF